Listed below are T cell receptor beta chains from one sample, sequenced in a study of blood T cells in healthy people across ages. TCRdb reprocessed the 5' RACE reads with MiXCR, giving one entry per CDR3 protein. The table shows 1.5 million or so distinct CDR3 sequences, with approximately 38% occurring only once. The sequencing input was blood. All receptors derive from a woman between 18 and 30 years old in good health. Each CDR3 is given with its conserved first and last residue. The D gene is left open where the match is weak. Rows give clone size only sometimes, using once, few, many, or a class for an expanded clone.

clone_size d_call j_call v_call cdr3_nt cdr3_aa
NA NA TRBJ2-7 TRBV7-3 TGTGCCAGCAGCTCCACGGACAGTAGGGGAAGCGAGCAGTACTTC CASSSTDSRGSEQYF
NA NA TRBJ2-7 TRBV14 TGTGCCAGCAGCTCCCGGGTAGGGGGCGAGCAGTACTTC CASSSRVGGEQYF
once TRBD2 TRBJ2-1 TRBV2 TGTGCCAGCAGGTACAGCGGGAGGGCCAATGAGCAGTTCTTC CASRYSGRANEQFF
NA NA TRBJ1-1 TRBV21-1 TGTGCCAGCAGCAAGCAACAGGATCGCGACACTGAAGCTTTCTTT CASSKQQDRDTEAFF
NA NA TRBJ2-2 TRBV20-1 TGCAGTGCTCCGGGGACACTGAACACCGGGGAGCTGTTTTTT CSAPGTLNTGELFF
NA TRBD1 TRBJ1-1 TRBV6-1 TGTGCCAGCAGGGGGACCGACAGGGGAATGGGGATGAACACTGAAGCTTTCTTT CASRGTDRGMGMNTEAFF
NA NA TRBJ2-1 TRBV7-8 TGTGCCAGCAGCCTCACTGACCATTCGCCGTTCTTC CASSLTDHSPFF
NA TRBD2 TRBJ2-7 TRBV6-6 TGTGCCACCTGCCGGGGGGGTCCCTCCTACGAGCAGTACTTC CATCRGGPSYEQYF
few NA TRBJ2-5 TRBV7-2 TGTGCCAGCAGTCCGGACCACCAAGAGACCCAGTACTTC CASSPDHQETQYF
NA TRBD2 TRBJ2-1 TRBV15 TGTGCCACCAGCAGGCTAGCGGGCGGCTCCTACAATGAGCAGTTCTTC CATSRLAGGSYNEQFF
NA NA TRBJ2-1 TRBV6-5 TGTGCCAGCAGTTACTCTGGGGGGAGTGGGCAGTTCTTC CASSYSGGSGQFF
few NA TRBJ2-1 TRBV19 TGTGCCAGTAGTAGGGGGGATGGTGAGCAGTTCTTC CASSRGDGEQFF
once NA TRBJ1-1 TRBV19 TGTGCCAGTAGTATAAAGGGGGGGAGTGCTTTCTTT CASSIKGGSAFF
few NA TRBJ2-7 TRBV3-1 TGTGCCAGCAGCCTCATGGACTTGGACCCCGAGCAGTACTTC CASSLMDLDPEQYF
few TRBD1 TRBJ1-4 TRBV20-1 TGCAGTGCTGAGGGGGCGCTTGGGGAAAAACTGTTTTTT CSAEGALGEKLFF
NA TRBD2 TRBJ2-7 TRBV20-1 TGCAGTGCTGGACCCAGCGGGAGTCGAAACAATGAGCAGTACTTC CSAGPSGSRNNEQYF
few TRBD2 TRBJ2-1 TRBV24-1 TGTGCCACCAGTGGGGTAGCGGGAGAGGAACGGGGATACAATGAGCAGTTCTTC CATSGVAGEERGYNEQFF
NA NA TRBJ2-6 TRBV7-3 TGTGCCAGCAGCACCGGGCCCTCCTCTGTCGCTGGGGCCAACGTCCTGACTTTC CASSTGPSSVAGANVLTF
NA NA TRBJ2-3 TRBV19 TGTGCCAGTAGTACCCGGGGAGGCACAGATACGCAGTATTTT CASSTRGGTDTQYF
NA TRBD1 TRBJ2-7 TRBV29-1 TGCAGCGTTGAAGTTGGGACAGAATACGAGCAGTACTTC CSVEVGTEYEQYF
NA NA TRBJ2-3 TRBV27 TGTGCCAGCAGCCCCTCGGGACCCGGCACAGATACGCAGTATTTT CASSPSGPGTDTQYF
few TRBD1 TRBJ2-1 TRBV27 TGTGCCAGCACCCGGGACAGGGATTCCAATGAGCAGTTCTTC CASTRDRDSNEQFF
NA NA TRBJ2-6 TRBV6-5 TGTGCCACTTCAGAGGGAAGGTTTGGGGCCAACGTCCTGACTTTC CATSEGRFGANVLTF
few TRBD1 TRBJ1-6 TRBV4-2 TGTGCCAGCAGCCAAGGACAGGGGTATAATTCACCCCTCCACTTT CASSQGQGYNSPLHF
NA NA TRBJ1-2 TRBV7-2 TGTGCCAGCAGCTTAGGGGGGGCGTCGGGTGGCTACACCTTC CASSLGGASGGYTF
few TRBD1 TRBJ1-2 TRBV15 TGTGCCACCAGCAAGCAACAGGGGAACGGTAATGGCTACACCTTC CATSKQQGNGNGYTF
few NA TRBJ2-5 TRBV20-1 TGCAGTGCCCCGAGGGCGCGGGACGGAGAAGAGACCCAGTACTTC CSAPRARDGEETQYF
NA TRBD1 TRBJ1-1 TRBV6-6 TGTGCCAGCAGAGGACAGGGAGGGTACACTGAAGCTTTCTTT CASRGQGGYTEAFF
NA TRBD1 TRBJ2-3 TRBV12-5 TGTGCTAGTGGTTTCACCGGGACAGGGGGACCGCCCATAAACTTCACAGATACGCAGTATTTT CASGFTGTGGPPINFTDTQYF
few TRBD2 TRBJ2-1 TRBV6-2/TRBV6-3 TGTGCCAGCAGTTTGCGGACTAGCGGGAGGCACTACAATGAGCAGTTCTTC CASSLRTSGRHYNEQFF
NA TRBD1 TRBJ2-1 TRBV2 TGTGCCAGCAGTGGTCGGACAGGGTTGAATGAGCAGTTCTTC CASSGRTGLNEQFF
NA TRBD1 TRBJ1-5 TRBV2 TGTGCCAGCAGTGGGGGACAGGGATCTTATCAGCCCCAGCATTTT CASSGGQGSYQPQHF
NA TRBD2 TRBJ2-1 TRBV3-1 TGTGCCAGCAGATCGGAGGCTAGCGGGGGGGCCAGTGAGCAGTTCTTC CASRSEASGGASEQFF
NA NA TRBJ1-2 TRBV6-1 TGTGCCAGCAGCCCCTTGGTTCCGATGCACACCTTC CASSPLVPMHTF
NA NA TRBJ2-6 TRBV25-1 TGTGCCAGCAGTAAAAACGGACAGACCTTGCCTGGGGCCAACGTCCTGACTTTC CASSKNGQTLPGANVLTF
few NA TRBJ2-1 TRBV12-3/TRBV12-4 TGTGCCAGCCAGGGGTTTGGGTTTGTGGAGTTCTTC CASQGFGFVEFF
NA NA TRBJ1-5 TRBV10-3 TGTGCCATCAGCCCCCGACAGGTTGAGAATCAGCCCCAGCATTTT CAISPRQVENQPQHF
NA NA TRBJ2-1 TRBV20-1 TGCAGTGCTAGAAAACAGGGCTCCTACAATGAGCAGTTCTTC CSARKQGSYNEQFF
NA NA TRBJ2-5 TRBV4-1 TGCGCCAGCCGATCGGTGGGAGACCATGAGCAGTACTTC CASRSVGDHEQYF
once TRBD1 TRBJ2-7 TRBV15 TGCGCCACCAGCACCGGGACAGGGGCCTCCTACGAGCAGTACTTC CATSTGTGASYEQYF
many TRBD2 TRBJ2-1 TRBV20-1 TGCAGTGCTTATTCCAGCGGGAGCAGATCCTACAATGAGCAGTTCTTC CSAYSSGSRSYNEQFF
NA TRBD1 TRBJ1-1 TRBV3-1 TGTGCCAGCAGCCAAGATATCAGGGGGGGTGAAGCTTTCTTT CASSQDIRGGEAFF
NA NA TRBJ1-1 TRBV6-5 TGTGCCAGCAGTGGGATGGAGGCCTACACTGAAGCTTTCTTT CASSGMEAYTEAFF
once NA TRBJ1-2 TRBV6-6 TGTGCCAGCAGCCGTGGACCGAGCTCCTATGGCTACACCTTC CASSRGPSSYGYTF
NA NA TRBJ2-3 TRBV28 TGTGCCAGCAGTTCGCAGGGTAGGGGGGGCACAGATACGCAGTATTTT CASSSQGRGGTDTQYF
NA TRBD2 TRBJ2-3 TRBV20-1 TGCAGTGCTAGAGAGCCCCTAGCGGCAGATACGCAGTATTTT CSAREPLAADTQYF
few NA TRBJ1-1 TRBV12-3/TRBV12-4 TGTGCCAGCAGTTTAGGCGTAGTCACTGAAGCTTTCTTT CASSLGVVTEAFF
few NA TRBJ2-7 TRBV6-2/TRBV6-3 TGTGCCAGCAGTCAGAACCGGGAGCTCTACGAGCAGTACTTC CASSQNRELYEQYF
NA TRBD1 TRBJ1-2 TRBV9 TGTGCCAGCAGCGTAGTGGAGGACAGGGAGTATGGCTACACCTTC CASSVVEDREYGYTF
NA NA TRBJ1-4 TRBV10-3 TGTGCCATCGGCGACAGCACCTCAACTAATGAAAAACTGTTTTTT CAIGDSTSTNEKLFF
few NA TRBJ2-6 TRBV5-5 TGTGCCAGCAGCTTGACTGACGGATCTGGGGCCAACGTCCTGACTTTC CASSLTDGSGANVLTF
few NA TRBJ1-5 TRBV9 TGTGCCAGCAGCGGTGGAGATAGCAATCAGCCCCAGCATTTT CASSGGDSNQPQHF
NA NA TRBJ2-5 TRBV6-5 TGTGCCAGCAGCAGGGACCGTAGGGAGCAGTACTTC CASSRDRREQYF
NA NA TRBJ1-1 TRBV5-1 TGCGCCAGCAGCTTGGAGTCAGCAACGCCTTTCTTT CASSLESATPFF
NA TRBD2 TRBJ2-7 TRBV20-1 TGCAGTGGGGGGCTAGCGGGATCCGAGCAGTACTTC CSGGLAGSEQYF
few NA TRBJ2-7 TRBV10-3 TGTGCCATCAGCTCTAATACCTACGAGCAGTACTTC CAISSNTYEQYF
NA NA TRBJ2-1 TRBV12-3/TRBV12-4 TGTGCCAGCAGTCCCCGGGGGTTAGCAGGACATCAGCAGTTCTTC CASSPRGLAGHQQFF
few NA TRBJ2-1 TRBV20-1 TGCAGTGCTAATCTGGGGGCTGAGCAGTTCTTC CSANLGAEQFF
NA TRBD1 TRBJ1-5 TRBV6-1 TGTGCCAGCAGTGATGTTACAGGGGACCAGCCCCAGCATTTT CASSDVTGDQPQHF
NA NA TRBJ2-7 TRBV27 TGTGCCAGCAGAACCTACGGGGACTGGTCCTACGAGCAGTACTTC CASRTYGDWSYEQYF